These T cell receptor beta chains were read from a single sample in a study of identical twins. TCRdb analysed the 5' RACE reads with MiXCR anew, one entry per CDR3 protein. The table lists roughly 480,000 distinct CDR3 sequences, roughly a quarter of them singletons. In addition, the sample was reused for a study of T cells expressing NK-cell markers.

The sequenced sample consisted of CD4+ T cells sorted from blood. All receptors derive from a young woman in good health. CDR3s include the opening cysteine and the closing phenylalanine or tryptophan. Each record gives: J gene, D gene, V gene, clone size, CDR3 length, CDR3 DNA, CDR3 protein. A D gene is named only where the DNA matches it firmly. Size tells how often a clone was seen (once, few, many) or the class of an expanded clone, and some rows leave it out.

>TRBJ2-7|.|TRBV25-1|few|13
TGTGCCAGCACCTGGGGACCCAGCTACGAGCAGTACTTC
CASTWGPSYEQYF
>TRBJ2-1|.|TRBV12-3/TRBV12-4|.|13
TGTGCCAGCAGTTTAGCAAACGACAATGAGCAGTTCTTC
CASSLANDNEQFF
>TRBJ1-4|TRBD1|TRBV6-1|few|13
TGTGCCAGTAGATCCGGACAGGATGAAAAACTGTTTTTT
CASRSGQDEKLFF
>TRBJ1-1|.|TRBV5-6|.|15
TGTGCCAGCAGCTTTCGCAGGCCGAGCACCACTGAAGCTTTCTTT
CASSFRRPSTTEAFF
>TRBJ1-2|.|TRBV10-3|few|12
TGTGCCATCCAGTCCTCCAGTGCAGGCTACACCTTC
CAIQSSSAGYTF
>TRBJ2-7|TRBD1|TRBV20-1|.|14
TGCAGTGCGGGGAGGACAGGGACCTCCTACGAGCAGTACTTC
CSAGRTGTSYEQYF
>TRBJ2-1|.|TRBV3-1|.|12
TGTGCCAGCAGCCGCCCCCGTGGGGAGCAGTTCTTC
CASSRPRGEQFF
>TRBJ2-7|TRBD2|TRBV5-1|.|13
TGCGCCAGCGGACTAGCGGGAGCTGGGGAGCAGTACTTC
CASGLAGAGEQYF
>TRBJ2-5|.|TRBV7-9|few|13
TGTGCCAGCAGCCTAGCGTCTATTGAGACCCAGTACTTC
CASSLASIETQYF
>TRBJ2-5|.|TRBV20-1|.|13
TGCAGTGCTTTTGGGGGGGCCGGGGAGACCCAGTACTTC
CSAFGGAGETQYF
>TRBJ2-1|TRBD2|TRBV10-2|.|13
TGCGCCAGCAGTGACTTGCGGGAGAATGAGCAGTTCTTC
CASSDLRENEQFF
>TRBJ2-1|TRBD2|TRBV20-1|few|12
TGCAGTGCTAGTTCTTCCGGGGGGGGGAAGTTCTTC
CSASSSGGGKFF
>TRBJ2-3|.|TRBV4-1|few|17
TGCGCCAGCAGCCAAGGACCGGCGGGAACTAGCACAGATACGCAGTATTTT
CASSQGPAGTSTDTQYF
>TRBJ2-1|TRBD2|TRBV5-1|.|15
TGCGCCAGCAGTTCCGGGGGGGCGACATACAATGAGCAGTTCTTC
CASSSGGATYNEQFF
>TRBJ2-7|TRBD1|TRBV11-3|few|14
TGTGCCAGCAGCGGACAGGTTAATTCCTACGAGCAGTACTTC
CASSGQVNSYEQYF
>TRBJ1-2|.|TRBV20-1|.|15
TGCAGTGCTACCCCCGGGGGGGGCGCTAACTATGGCTACACCTTC
CSATPGGGANYGYTF
>TRBJ1-2|TRBD1|TRBV7-2|.|13
TGTGCCAGCAGCGAGGGGGCCAGGCGAGGCTACACCTTC
CASSEGARRGYTF
>TRBJ2-5|TRBD2|TRBV11-2|.|18
TGTGCCAGCAGCGAGGGACTATCGAGCAGAGAGTACCAAGAGACCCAGTACTTC
CASSEGLSSREYQETQYF
>TRBJ2-3|TRBD2|TRBV6-1|few|16
TGTGCCAGCAGTGAATGGCGAGCGGGGGGCACAGATACGCAGTATTTT
CASSEWRAGGTDTQYF
>TRBJ2-7|.|TRBV24-1|few|16
TGTGCCACCAGTGATTTTGCAGTAAGGGTTGCTTACGAGCAGTACTTC
CATSDFAVRVAYEQYF
>TRBJ2-2|.|TRBV5-8|.|17
TGTGCCAGCAGCTTGCGTATACTCGCCAGCGGGACCGGGGAGCTGTTTTTT
CASSLRILASGTGELFF
>TRBJ2-2|TRBD1|TRBV5-1|.|15
TGCGCCAGCAGCTTGGCTGACAGGGCTAACGGGGAGCTGTTTTTT
CASSLADRANGELFF
>TRBJ2-7|.|TRBV19|few|13
TGTGCCAGTAAAGGCACCGGATCCTCCGAGCAGTACTTC
CASKGTGSSEQYF
>TRBJ2-3|.|TRBV20-1|.|13
TGCAGTGCTAGAGATACTGTACGCCGTACGCAGTATTTT
CSARDTVRRTQYF
>TRBJ2-1|TRBD2|TRBV5-1|few|19
TGCGCCAGCAGCTTGGACTTGCTAGCGGGGATCCCCTCCTACAATGAGCAGTTCTTC
CASSLDLLAGIPSYNEQFF
>TRBJ2-7|TRBD2|TRBV12-3/TRBV12-4|.|14
TGTGCCAGCAGACACGGACTAGCGGGAGATGAGCAGTACTTC
CASRHGLAGDEQYF
>TRBJ2-2|.|TRBV7-9|.|13
TGTGCCAGCAGCTTTAAACGCAGCGGGGAGCTGTTTTTT
CASSFKRSGELFF
>TRBJ2-5|TRBD1|TRBV7-2|many|15
TGTGCCAGCTGCTACTCGGGACAGGGGGCAGAGACCCAGTACTTC
CASCYSGQGAETQYF
>TRBJ2-3|TRBD2|TRBV20-1|few|15
TGCAGTGCTCCCAGACTAGCGGGGGGCACAGATACGCAGTATTTT
CSAPRLAGGTDTQYF
>TRBJ1-5|.|TRBV10-3|.|16
TGTGCCATCAGTGACCCAGACTGGGAACGCCATCAGCCCCAGCATTTT
CAISDPDWERHQPQHF
>TRBJ2-5|.|TRBV5-6|few|14
TGTGCCAGCAGCTCACCCAACGGAGGAGAGACCCAGTACTTC
CASSSPNGGETQYF
>TRBJ1-1|.|TRBV7-2|.|13
TGTGCCAGCAGCTTAGACTACGGGAGAGAAGCTTTCTTT
CASSLDYGREAFF
>TRBJ2-2|.|TRBV14|few|14
TGTGCCAGCAGCCTTCTTACCGGGGCCGGGGAGCTGTTTTTT
CASSLLTGAGELFF
>TRBJ2-5|TRBD2|TRBV20-1|.|13
TGCAGTGCTAGCGGGGGGGCCTTGGGGACCCAGTACTTC
CSASGGALGTQYF
>TRBJ2-1|.|TRBV11-3|.|12
TGTGCCAGCAGCTTAGATCAGGGTGAGCAGTTCTTC
CASSLDQGEQFF
>TRBJ2-3|TRBD2|TRBV11-3|few|15
TGTGCCAGCAGCCCACTAGCGTATAGCACAGATACGCAGTATTTT
CASSPLAYSTDTQYF
>TRBJ2-7|.|TRBV6-6|.|13
TGTGCCAGCAGTTACTCGCGAGGTAACGAGCAGTACTTC
CASSYSRGNEQYF
>TRBJ2-7|.|TRBV27|.|14
TGTGCCAGCAGTTTGAAGGACTTTGCCTACGAGCAGTACTTC
CASSLKDFAYEQYF
>TRBJ2-1|TRBD2|TRBV30|.|14
TGTGCCTGGAAACTAGCGGGAGGGTACAATGAGCAGTTCTTC
CAWKLAGGYNEQFF
>TRBJ2-7|.|TRBV11-2|many|12
TGTGCCAGCAGCTTAACGGTCTACGAGCAGTACTTC
CASSLTVYEQYF
>TRBJ1-2|.|TRBV12-3/TRBV12-4|.|13
TGTGCCAGCAGTTTAAGCAGGGTTCATGGCTACACCTTC
CASSLSRVHGYTF
>TRBJ2-3|.|TRBV5-1|once|16
TGCGCCAGCAGCAGAAAACGGATCCCTGGACCAGATACGCAGTATTTT
CASSRKRIPGPDTQYF
>TRBJ1-5|TRBD1|TRBV6-1|few|17
TGTGCCGCAAGCCGGACAGGGGCAGCGGGAGGCAATCAGCCCCAGCATTTT
CAASRTGAAGGNQPQHF
>TRBJ1-3|.|TRBV25-1|.|15
TGTGCCAGCAGTGAATCAGTGATGGCTGGAAACACCATATATTTT
CASSESVMAGNTIYF
>TRBJ2-5|TRBD1|TRBV28|.|15
TGTGCCAGCAATCACAGGGGTAGGAGTTTGGAGACCCAGTACTTC
CASNHRGRSLETQYF
>TRBJ2-1|.|TRBV27|.|14
TGTGCCAGCAGTTTTGCGGGACACACGGGTGAGCAGTTCTTC
CASSFAGHTGEQFF
>TRBJ2-7|.|TRBV10-3|.|12
TGTGCCATCAGTGAGGCTAGTTATGAGCAGTACTTC
CAISEASYEQYF
>TRBJ2-3|.|TRBV6-6|.|12
TGTGCCAGCAGCTCCTCCATCGATACGCAGTATTTT
CASSSSIDTQYF
>TRBJ2-3|.|TRBV12-3/TRBV12-4|few|14
TGTGCCAGCAGTGCACGCGGAATCACAGATACGCAGTATTTT
CASSARGITDTQYF
>TRBJ1-2|TRBD1|TRBV6-6|few|12
TGTGCCAGCAGTCAGGGGGCGAGGGGCTACACCTTC
CASSQGARGYTF
>TRBJ1-2|TRBD1|TRBV7-9|few|14
TGTGCCAGCAGCTCGTCCAGGGGGATCTATGGCTACACCTTC
CASSSSRGIYGYTF